The 14 T cell receptor beta chains in this list originate from one sample, sequenced in a study of cytomegalovirus exposure and HLA in healthy donors. Both 60 Vbeta primers and 13 Jbeta primers went into the PCR. Generated by immunoSEQ multiplex PCR, the TCRdb table keeps only in-frame clones and is missing some. The data include tens of thousands of clones; the top ten clones carry 9% to 15%. The material sequenced was PBMCs. All receptors come from a woman aged 60 to 75 in good health and CMV-seropositive.

This rearrangement joins TRBV6-5 to TRBJ1-2, with TRBD1 matching 10 bases. This CDR3 spans 15 amino acids. Trimming removed 6 bases from V and 6 bases from J; junction bases left unmatched: 10. The germline V gene encodes CDR1 MNHEY and CDR2 SVGAGI. In DNA form, the CDR3 reads TGTGCCAGCAGATCCGGGACAGGGGCGGGACATGGCTACACCTTC. Its translation is CASRSGTGAGHGYTF.

The DNA of the CDR3 is TGTGCCAGCAAAACAGGGTCGGGTGTGAGGGAGTTCTTC. Its protein is CASKTGSGVREFF. V gene TRBV7-9 combines with J gene TRBJ2-1; possible D gene TRBD1, 6 bases. Trimming shortened V by 7 bases and J by 14 bases, and 21 bases separated the two germline ends. Looked up from germline, CDR1 is SEHNR and CDR2 is FQNEAQ (reference sequence). The CDR3 runs 13 residues.

The V and J genes are TRBV18 and TRBJ2-1; 7 nucleotides match TRBD1. The CDR3 is 15 amino acids. CDR1 is KGHSH, CDR2 LQKENI, per germline. Trimming removed 3 bases from V and 2 bases from J; junction bases left unmatched: 4. As DNA, the CDR3 is TGTGCCAGCTCACCGACCGGGACAGCCTACAATGAGCAGTTCTTC. The encoded protein is CASSPTGTAYNEQFF.

The chain carries TRBV7-9 and TRBJ1-4, with TRBD1 as a possible D gene (6 bases). Trimming stripped 7 bases from V and 7 bases from J, with 10 bases between. The CDR3 is 12 residues long. Germline loops: CDR1 SEHNR, CDR2 FQNEAQ (reference sequence). The CDR3 nucleotides are TGTGCCAGCACCAGGGGCAGTGAAAAACTGTTTTTT. Its protein is CASTRGSEKLFF.

The chain recombines TRBV6-1 with TRBJ1-1; D gene ambiguous. Germline V CDR1 and CDR2: MNHNS, SASEGT. The CDR3 totals 12 residues. Deletions cut 1 base from V and 13 bases from J, with 13 bases between. The CDR3, as DNA: TGTGCCAGCAGTGAAGTACGGTCAGAGGATTTCTTT. Translating it yields CASSEVRSEDFF.

The genes are TRBV10-3 and TRBJ1-6; D uncertain. The CDR3 spans 14 residues. Trimming cost V 2 bases and J 5 bases, with 7 bases left between them. The germline CDR1 and CDR2 sequences are ENHRY and SYGVKD. CDR3 amino acids: CAISEGTDNSPLHF. As DNA, the CDR3 is TGTGCCATCAGTGAGGGAACAGATAATTCACCCCTCCACTTT.

The chain has TRBV6-5 and TRBJ2-1; 10 nucleotides match TRBD2. Germline V gives CDR1 MNHEY, CDR2 SVGAGI. This CDR3 is 15 amino acids long. V shed 5 bases and J 5 bases; nucleotides not matched to a gene: 6. The CDR3 is CASSQRGGHNNEQFF. The CDR3 region has the DNA TGTGCCAGCAGTCAGCGGGGGGGCCATAACAATGAGCAGTTCTTC.

CDR3 in DNA: TGCGCCAGCAGCTCCGGGGGTAGCTCCTATAATTCACCCCTCCACTTT. This codes for CASSSGGSSYNSPLHF. The chain joins TRBV5-1 to TRBJ1-6; the D gene is possibly TRBD1 (5 bases). Trimming removed 3 bases from V and 0 bases from J, with 10 bases in between. The CDR3 length is 16 residues. The germline V gene has CDR1 SGHRS and CDR2 YFSETQ.

The rearrangement joins TRBV2 to TRBJ2-2; 8 bases line up with TRBD1. This CDR3 has 15 amino acids. Germline values: CDR1 SNHLY, CDR2 FYNNEI. V dropped 4 bases and J dropped 1; count of bases not matched to a gene: 2. The CDR3 nucleotides are TGTGCCAGCAGTGTGGGACAGGAGAACACCGGGGAGCTGTTTTTT. Its protein product is CASSVGQENTGELFF.

The chain links TRBV11-2 to TRBJ1-2; perhaps TRBD1 as D (5 bases). Trimming left V 2 bases short and J 0 bases short, with 10 bases between. CDR1 is SGHAT, CDR2 FQNNGV, per germline. There are 15 residues in the CDR3. The CDR3 nucleotides read TGTGCCAGCAGCTTATTCCAGGGCCCTAACTATGGCTACACCTTC. Protein: CASSLFQGPNYGYTF.

This chain links TRBV25-1 with TRBJ1-2, with 9 nucleotides matching TRBD1. V lost 7 bases to trimming and J lost 6 bases; unmatched junction nucleotides: 6. The CDR3 is 13 amino acids. The germline CDR1 and CDR2 sequences are MGHDK and SYGVNS. The CDR3 protein is CASIGQGKDGYTF. CDR3 sequence (DNA): TGTGCCAGCATCGGACAGGGGAAGGATGGCTACACCTTC.

The V gene is TRBV7-9, the J gene TRBJ2-7; TRBD1 might be the D (6 bases). Trimming took 5 bases from V and 2 from J, leaving 19 bases between them. This CDR3 comprises 16 residues. The germline V gene has CDR1 SEHNR and CDR2 FQNEAQ (reference sequence). The CDR3 DNA sequence: TGTGCCAGCAGCAGGGGGTGGGGCAGGAGTACCTACGAGCAGTACTTC. This gives the protein CASSRGWGRSTYEQYF.

This rearrangement joins TRBV9 to TRBJ2-7; TRBD2 matches at 7 bases. This CDR3 has 14 residues. V shed 3 bases, J shed 7 bases, and the junction held 10 bases outside the gene matches. From germline, CDR1 is SGDLS and CDR2 YYNGEE. The CDR3 is CASSGVGGVGEQYF. The CDR3 DNA sequence: TGTGCCAGCAGCGGCGTTGGGGGGGTGGGTGAGCAGTACTTC.

The rearrangement joins TRBV2 to TRBJ1-5; TRBD1 aligns across 12 bases. The CDR3 loop spans 19 amino acids. V lost 4 bases, J lost 3 bases, and 13 bases stayed unmatched. Germline lookup yields CDR1 SNHLY and CDR2 FYNNEI. CDR3 coding DNA: TGTGCCAGCAGTGGGGGACAGGGGGCGCGGGGAGTTTACAATCAGCCCCAGCATTTT. It yields the protein CASSGGQGARGVYNQPQHF.